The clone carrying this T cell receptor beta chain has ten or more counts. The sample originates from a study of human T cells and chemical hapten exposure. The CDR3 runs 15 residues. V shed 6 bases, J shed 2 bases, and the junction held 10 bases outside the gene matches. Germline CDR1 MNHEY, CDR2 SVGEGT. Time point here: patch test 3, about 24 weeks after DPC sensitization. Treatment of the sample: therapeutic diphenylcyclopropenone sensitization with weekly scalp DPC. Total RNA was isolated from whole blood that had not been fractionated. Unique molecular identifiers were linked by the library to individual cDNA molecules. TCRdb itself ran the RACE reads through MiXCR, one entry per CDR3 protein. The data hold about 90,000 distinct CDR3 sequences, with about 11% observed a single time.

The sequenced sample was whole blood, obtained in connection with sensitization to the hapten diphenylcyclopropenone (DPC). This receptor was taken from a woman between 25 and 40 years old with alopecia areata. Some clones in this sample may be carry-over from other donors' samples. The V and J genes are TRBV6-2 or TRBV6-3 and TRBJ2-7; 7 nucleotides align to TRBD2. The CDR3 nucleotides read TGTGCCAGCAGCCTTACAGCGGGAATGACCTACGAGCAGTACTTC. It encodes CASSLTAGMTYEQYF.